The 21 T cell receptor beta chains given below trace back to one sample, sequenced in a study of persistence of HIV-infected CD4 T cells. The stimulus was lysate of CMV-infected fibroblasts, about 10 ug/mL. CD40L/CD69 double-negative CD45RO-high memory CD4+ T cells were collected. The immunoSEQ assay was version 4, run in survey mode. The protocol was immunoSEQ multiplex PCR, while the TCRdb copy is restricted to in-frame clones and leaves out a portion. Of approximately 30,000 clones listed, around 80% are singletons. These receptors have no known antigen. The sequenced sample was CD4+ T cells sorted from PBMCs after 18-hour stimulation, obtained from a patient who received antiretroviral therapy. Receptor source: an adult woman with HIV who was CMV-seropositive.

This chain connects TRBV2 to TRBJ1-6; 10 nucleotides agree with TRBD1. CDR3 size: 14 residues. Germline V gene data show CDR1 as SNHLY and CDR2 as FYNNEI. Trimming at V came to 6 bases and at J to 12 bases, leaving 8 bases not matched to a gene. The CDR3 DNA reads as TGTGCCAGCAGGGCCGGGACAGGGGTCGAACCCCTCCACTTT. This translates into CASRAGTGVEPLHF.

V gene TRBV7-9 combines with J gene TRBJ2-4; 9 nucleotides agree with TRBD1. The CDR3 covers 14 residues. J lost 8 bases, V lost 6 bases, and 8 bases had no gene match. Germline V gives CDR1 SEHNR, CDR2 FQNEAQ (reference sequence). CDR3 sequence (DNA): TGTGCCAGCAGTCGTCCGGGACAGGGTGACATTCAGTACTTC. It is translated as CASSRPGQGDIQYF.

V gene TRBV6-5 combines with J gene TRBJ2-5, with D perhaps assigned TRBD1 or TRBD2 (5 bases each). Deletions cut 3 bases from V and 1 base from J, with 9 bases between. This CDR3 is 14 amino acids long. CDR1 and CDR2 (germline): MNHEY, SVGAGI. CDR3 region: CASSYSGTQETQYF. For the CDR3, the DNA is TGTGCCAGCAGTTATTCAGGGACCCAAGAGACCCAGTACTTC.

The chain combines TRBV28 with TRBJ1-5; no reliable D call. The CDR3 is 16 amino acids. The ends were cut back, 6 bases at V and 0 bases at J, with 15 bases in the middle. Germline CDR1 is MDHEN and CDR2 is SYDVKM. CDR3 DNA sequence: TGTGCCAGCAGCAACACCTGGTTGTCTAGCAATCAGCCCCAGCATTTT. This sequence encodes CASSNTWLSSNQPQHF. The complete variable domain, with remaining parts taken from reference TRBV28 and TRBJ1-5, reads DVKVTQSSRYLVKRTGEKVFLECVQDMDHENMFWYRQDPGLGLRLIYFSYDVKMKEKGDIPEGYSVSREKKERFSLILESASTNQTSMYLCASSNTWLSSNQPQHFGDGTRLSIL.

V and J are TRBV7-2 and TRBJ1-6, with D maybe TRBD1 (6 bases). Germline V CDR1 and CDR2: SGHTA, FQGNSA. The length of the CDR3 is 14 residues. The V gene lost 5 bases and the J gene lost 5 bases, with 10 bases spanning the gap. The CDR3 DNA is TGTGCCAGCAGCCCACAGGGTGATAATTCACCCCTCCACTTT. It translates to CASSPQGDNSPLHF. The entire variable domain, with the rest obtained from reference TRBV7-2 and TRBJ1-6, is as follows: GAGVSQSPSNKVTEKGKDVELRCDPISGHTALYWYRQSLGQGLEFLIYFQGNSAPDKSGLPSDRFSAERTGGSVSTLTIQRTQQEDSAVYLCASSPQGDNSPLHFGNGTRLTVT.

This chain uses TRBV6-5 with TRBJ1-1, with 9 nucleotides matching TRBD1. The germline V gene has CDR1 MNHEY and CDR2 SVGAGI. Germline trimming cut 2 bases from V and 5 bases from J; bases unmatched to any gene: 9. CDR3 length: 16 residues. CDR3 sequence reads: CASSYPSDRGGTEAFF. For the CDR3, the DNA is TGTGCCAGCAGTTACCCATCGGACAGGGGAGGAACTGAAGCTTTCTTT.

This clone was counted only a few times. The chain has TRBV2 and TRBJ1-5; D perhaps matches TRBD1 (6 bases). The CDR3 length is 15 residues. Trimming left V 2 bases short and J 4 bases short, with 12 bases between. Germline assignment: CDR1 SNHLY and CDR2 FYNNEI. In DNA form, the CDR3 reads TGTGCCAGCAGTGAACAGGGGCGAGGAAATCAGCCCCAGCATTTT. Encoded protein: CASSEQGRGNQPQHF.

V usage is TRBV27 and J usage is TRBJ2-1; no firm D call. This CDR3 contains 13 residues. Trimming stripped 3 bases from V and 10 bases from J, with 13 bases between. In germline, CDR1 is MNHEY, CDR2 SMNVEV (reference sequence). The CDR3 loop reads CASSFHGLREQFF. Written as DNA, the CDR3 is TGTGCCAGCAGTTTTCACGGCCTTAGGGAGCAGTTCTTC.

This chain connects TRBV20-1 to TRBJ1-1, with a tentative D call TRBD1 (5 bases). The CDR3 totals 12 residues. V lost 3 bases, J lost 11 bases, and 16 bases lay in between. The germline CDR1 and CDR2 sequences are DFQATT and SNEGSKA (reference sequence). The CDR3 sequence is CSASLHGGWAFF. DNA for the CDR3: TGCAGTGCTAGTTTGCACGGGGGGTGGGCTTTCTTT.

Regarding this clone: Different DNA sequences within this sample yield the same CDR3. The rearrangement uses TRBV5-4 and TRBJ2-7, with 11 bases fitting TRBD2. Looked up from germline, CDR1 is SGHNT and CDR2 is YYREEE (reference sequence). J lost 2 bases, V lost 4 bases, and 5 bases had no gene match. The CDR3 covers 15 residues. CDR3 sequence (DNA): TGTGCCAGCAGCCCAGGGACTAGCGGAACCTACGAGCAGTACTTC. This encodes CASSPGTSGTYEQYF.

This clone was picked up a small number of times. V usage is TRBV7-6 and J usage is TRBJ1-6; D might be TRBD1 (5 bases). The CDR3 has 16 amino acids. CDR1 is SGHVS and CDR2 is FNYEAQ in the germline V gene. The germline V and J ends were trimmed by 1 base and 8 bases, with 15 bases remaining between them. The CDR3 DNA sequence: TGTGCCAGCAGCTTAGACGGAGGGGAGTACTATTCACCCCTCCACTTT. This codes for CASSLDGGEYYSPLHF.

By proportion, this clone is medium-sized. The chain uses TRBV28 and TRBJ2-7, with D hard to call. The germline V gene has CDR1 MDHEN and CDR2 SYDVKM. Trimming cost V 6 bases and J 3 bases, with 15 bases left between them. The CDR3 spans 14 residues. For the CDR3, the DNA is TGTGCCAGCAGCCTTTTATCGGCCAGCTACGAGCAGTACTTC. Translating it yields CASSLLSASYEQYF. The whole variable domain, remainder taken from reference TRBV28 and TRBJ2-7, is DVKVTQSSRYLVKRTGEKVFLECVQDMDHENMFWYRQDPGLGLRLIYFSYDVKMKEKGDIPEGYSVSREKKERFSLILESASTNQTSMYLCASSLLSASYEQYFGPGTRLTVT.

This clone showed up just once. The chain recombines TRBV7-6 with TRBJ2-5; D is possibly TRBD2 (5 bases). The CDR3 covers 14 residues. The V gene's germline CDR1 is SGHVS and CDR2 FNYEAQ. The V end lost 0 bases, the J end lost 9 bases, and 14 bases lay between the germline ends. Written as DNA, the CDR3 is TGTGCCAGCAGCTTAGCCCACGGGCCCGGGGCCCAGTACTTC. As protein: CASSLAHGPGAQYF.

The chain links TRBV19 to TRBJ1-1; no reliable D call. The germline CDR1 and CDR2 sequences are LNHDA and SQIVND (reference sequence). V lost 5 bases and J lost 1, with 8 bases in between. The CDR3 extends over 13 amino acids. CDR3 loop: CASSYAKNTEAFF. The DNA of the CDR3 is TGTGCCAGTAGTTACGCCAAGAACACTGAAGCTTTCTTT. The full variable domain, its missing parts supplied by reference TRBV19 and TRBJ1-1, is DGGITQSPKYLFRKEGQNVTLSCEQNLNHDAMYWYRQDPGQGLRLIYYSQIVNDFQKGDIAEGYSVSREKKESFPLTVTSAQKNPTAFYLCASSYAKNTEAFFGQGTRLTVV.

The DNA of the CDR3 is TGTGCCAGTACTCCTAAGTCTGACAGGCTGAACACTGAAGCTTTCTTT. Its protein product is CASTPKSDRLNTEAFF. The chain joins TRBV19 to TRBJ1-1; possible D gene TRBD1, 6 bases. Germline CDR1 is LNHDA and CDR2 is SQIVND (reference sequence). V gave up 7 bases and J gave up 0 bases, with 18 bases separating them. The CDR3 contains 16 residues.

The chain links TRBV3-1 (or the pseudogene TRBV3-2) to TRBJ2-2, with 12 bases matching TRBD2. The CDR3 is made up of 15 amino acids. CDR1 is LGHDT and CDR2 is YNNKEL in the germline V gene (reference sequence). J gave up 4 bases and V 4 bases, and 1 base lay outside the gene matches. This CDR3 reads CASSPSGRGTGELFF. The CDR3 nucleotides are TGTGCCAGCAGCCCTAGCGGGAGGGGCACCGGGGAGCTGTTTTTT.

V gene TRBV6-2 or TRBV6-3 combines with J gene TRBJ1-2; 7 nucleotides match TRBD1. The CDR3 covers 17 residues. Germline values: CDR1 MNHEY, CDR2 SVGEGT. The V segment lost 6 bases and the J segment 7 bases; nucleotides outside the gene matches: 20. CDR3 DNA: TGTGCCAGCAGCATATCGACAGGGAACGCCCCGCCGCGTGGCTACACCTTC. This translates into CASSISTGNAPPRGYTF.

This clone was observed a handful of times. The chain links TRBV27 to TRBJ1-1; no definite D call. The CDR3 covers 14 residues. Germline lookup yields CDR1 MNHEY and CDR2 SMNVEV (reference sequence). The germline V and J ends were trimmed by 4 bases and 12 bases, with 21 bases remaining between them. CDR3 sequence (DNA): TGTGCCAGCAGTTCACCTCACCTCCGGACTGGTACTTTCTTT. It is translated as CASSSPHLRTGTFF.

The rearrangement joins TRBV5-1 to TRBJ2-7, with a weak D call TRBD1 (6 bases). The CDR3 is 17 amino acids. V was clipped by 0 bases and J by 0 bases, with 16 bases between them. CDR1 and CDR2 (germline): SGHRS, YFSETQ. CDR3 amino acids: CASSLGYRAANSYEQYF. The CDR3 DNA sequence: TGCGCCAGCAGCTTGGGGTACAGGGCAGCAAACTCCTACGAGCAGTACTTC.

The chain joins TRBV18 to TRBJ2-1; the match to TRBD1 covers 10 bases. With V trimmed by 4 bases and J by 8 bases, 8 bases remained unmatched. The CDR3 loop spans 15 amino acids. CDR1 is KGHSH and CDR2 is LQKENI in the germline V gene. CDR3 amino acids: CASSRDRGHSDEQFF. The CDR3 bases are TGTGCCAGCTCACGAGACAGGGGGCACAGCGATGAGCAGTTCTTC.

This CDR3 is CASSLTPVYEQFF. CDR3 nucleotides: TGTGCCAGCAGCTTAACCCCCGTGTATGAGCAGTTCTTC. The chain has TRBV11-3 and TRBJ2-1; no clear D. V lost 2 bases and J 8 bases, leaving 10 bases between the germline ends. The CDR3 sequence is 13 residues long. Germline values: CDR1 SGHNT, CDR2 YENEEA.